This TCR beta chain was documented in a study of blood T cells in healthy people across ages. The study's findings and limits: Calculation of diversity from one million T cells yielded estimates considered to be underestimates. PBMCs were not sorted, which prevented a conclusive comparison of naive versus antigen-experienced cells.

Germline CDR1 reads GTSNPN; CDR2 reads SVGIG (reference sequence). Trimming removed 4 bases from V and 4 bases from J, with 13 bases in between. The length of the CDR3 is 13 residues. In its sample, this clonotype was seen a few times. As yet, its antigen is unknown. Together with a sample-barcoded 5' primer, a J-beta primer mix was included in a second PCR lasting roughly 6 to 12 cycles. Every sample returned 2.5 million or more CDR3-containing paired-end reads. TCRdb called the 5' RACE reads again in MiXCR, with one record for every CDR3 protein. Counted here are fewer than 900,000 distinct CDR3 sequences, approximately 35% occurring once; the ten biggest clones make up over 10%.

The sequence derives from a man aged 18 to 30 in good health. The sequenced sample consisted of blood. The V call is TRBV30, the J call TRBJ1-1, with D hard to call. DNA of the CDR3: TGTGCCTGGACCCCGCCCCGGGGCACTGAAGCTTTCTTT. This translates into CAWTPPRGTEAFF.